These T cell receptor beta chains were read from a single sample in a study of T cells in localized non-small cell lung cancer. Clones were sequenced by immunoSEQ multiplex PCR, and TCRdb holds only the in-frame ones, with some missing. The repertoire holds 50,000 to 65,000 clones, roughly 76% seen once, with approximately 4.5% in the top ten. Material: PBMCs, obtained before any cancer treatment. All receptors derive from a man between 35 and 75 years old with stage II lung adenocarcinoma. Each CDR3 is given with its conserved first and last residue. Fields, in order: J gene, D gene, clone size, V gene, CDR3 protein, CDR3 DNA. The D gene is left open where the match is weak. Not every row has a clone size; where given, it reads once, few, many or a size class.

J gene: TRBJ1-1
D gene: TRBD1
clone size: few
V gene: TRBV6-5
CDR3 protein: CASSYSMSRGLKAFF
CDR3 DNA: TGTGCCAGCAGTTACTCGATGTCCAGGGGGCTGAAAGCTTTCTTT

J gene: TRBJ1-1
D gene: TRBD1
clone size: .
V gene: TRBV7-9
CDR3 protein: CASSDPDRADTEAFF
CDR3 DNA: TGTGCCAGCAGCGATCCGGACAGGGCGGACACTGAAGCTTTCTTT

J gene: TRBJ2-5
D gene: .
clone size: once
V gene: TRBV11-3
CDR3 protein: CASSPNKRTPDQETQYF
CDR3 DNA: TGTGCCAGCAGCCCCAATAAACGGACACCCGACCAAGAGACCCAGTACTTC

J gene: TRBJ2-2
D gene: .
clone size: .
V gene: TRBV9
CDR3 protein: CASSVGTGELFF
CDR3 DNA: TGTGCCAGCAGCGTAGGAACCGGGGAGCTGTTTTTT

J gene: TRBJ2-1
D gene: TRBD2
clone size: once
V gene: TRBV6-7
CDR3 protein: CASSYPYFLAGGWGNEQFF
CDR3 DNA: TGTGCCAGCAGTTACCCTTATTTTTTAGCGGGAGGGTGGGGCAATGAGCAGTTCTTC

J gene: TRBJ2-5
D gene: .
clone size: .
V gene: TRBV7-9
CDR3 protein: CASSHYLLGEETQYF
CDR3 DNA: TGTGCCAGCAGCCACTACCTTCTGGGTGAAGAGACCCAGTACTTC

J gene: TRBJ2-1
D gene: .
clone size: .
V gene: TRBV9
CDR3 protein: CASSLVTGNEQFF
CDR3 DNA: TGTGCCAGCAGCCTAGTTACAGGGAATGAGCAGTTCTTC

J gene: TRBJ1-3
D gene: TRBD1
clone size: .
V gene: TRBV19
CDR3 protein: CASTNTGAGNTIYF
CDR3 DNA: TGTGCCAGTACCAACACAGGGGCTGGAAACACCATATATTTT

J gene: TRBJ2-2
D gene: .
clone size: .
V gene: TRBV5-4
CDR3 protein: CASSPLGRGSNTGELFF
CDR3 DNA: TGTGCCAGCAGCCCCCTGGGCCGGGGCTCGAACACCGGGGAGCTGTTTTTT

J gene: TRBJ1-2
D gene: TRBD1
clone size: .
V gene: TRBV4-2
CDR3 protein: CASSQDRLVGGGYGYTF
CDR3 DNA: TGTGCCAGCAGCCAAGATAGGCTAGTAGGGGGCGGGTATGGCTACACCTTC

J gene: TRBJ2-7
D gene: TRBD1
clone size: .
V gene: TRBV7-9
CDR3 protein: CASSLAPWTGAYEQYF
CDR3 DNA: TGTGCCAGCAGCTTAGCTCCCTGGACAGGGGCCTACGAGCAGTACTTC

J gene: TRBJ1-5
D gene: .
clone size: .
V gene: TRBV28
CDR3 protein: CASRLSGEGQPQHF
CDR3 DNA: TGTGCCAGCAGACTTTCAGGGGAGGGTCAGCCCCAGCATTTT

J gene: TRBJ2-3
D gene: .
clone size: .
V gene: TRBV9
CDR3 protein: CASSVGSLSSTDTQYF
CDR3 DNA: TGTGCCAGCAGCGTAGGTAGCCTCTCTAGCACAGATACGCAGTATTTT

J gene: TRBJ1-2
D gene: TRBD1
clone size: .
V gene: TRBV4-1
CDR3 protein: CASSNTGASGGYTF
CDR3 DNA: TGCGCCTCCAGCAACACAGGGGCGTCTGGGGGCTACACCTTC

J gene: TRBJ2-7
D gene: TRBD2
clone size: .
V gene: TRBV5-6
CDR3 protein: CASSPPPGLAGGGEQYF
CDR3 DNA: TGTGCCAGCAGCCCTCCTCCGGGACTAGCGGGAGGAGGTGAGCAGTACTTC

J gene: TRBJ1-5
D gene: .
clone size: few
V gene: TRBV6-1
CDR3 protein: CASSEILGHYSNQPQHF
CDR3 DNA: TGTGCCAGCAGTGAAATCCTGGGACACTATAGCAATCAGCCCCAGCATTTT

J gene: TRBJ1-2
D gene: TRBD1
clone size: .
V gene: TRBV7-9
CDR3 protein: CASSLGQGSFYGYTF
CDR3 DNA: TGTGCCAGCAGCTTAGGACAGGGTTCATTCTATGGCTACACCTTC

J gene: TRBJ1-4
D gene: TRBD1
clone size: once
V gene: TRBV18
CDR3 protein: CASSPDRGHLFF
CDR3 DNA: TGTGCCAGCTCACCGGACAGGGGGCATCTGTTTTTT

J gene: TRBJ1-4
D gene: .
clone size: .
V gene: TRBV6-5
CDR3 protein: CASRRGQGKLFF
CDR3 DNA: TGTGCCAGCAGAAGGGGTCAGGGAAAACTGTTTTTT

J gene: TRBJ1-1
D gene: .
clone size: .
V gene: TRBV11-3
CDR3 protein: CASSLDTMNTEAFF
CDR3 DNA: TGTGCCAGCAGCTTGGACACCATGAACACTGAAGCTTTCTTT

J gene: TRBJ1-4
D gene: TRBD1
clone size: .
V gene: TRBV6-1
CDR3 protein: CASSGDRGGEKLFF
CDR3 DNA: TGTGCCAGCAGCGGGGACAGGGGTGGTGAAAAACTGTTTTTT

J gene: TRBJ2-3
D gene: TRBD2
clone size: .
V gene: TRBV30
CDR3 protein: CAWSVGLAGRSATQYF
CDR3 DNA: TGTGCCTGGAGTGTAGGACTAGCGGGAAGGTCGGCTACGCAGTATTTT